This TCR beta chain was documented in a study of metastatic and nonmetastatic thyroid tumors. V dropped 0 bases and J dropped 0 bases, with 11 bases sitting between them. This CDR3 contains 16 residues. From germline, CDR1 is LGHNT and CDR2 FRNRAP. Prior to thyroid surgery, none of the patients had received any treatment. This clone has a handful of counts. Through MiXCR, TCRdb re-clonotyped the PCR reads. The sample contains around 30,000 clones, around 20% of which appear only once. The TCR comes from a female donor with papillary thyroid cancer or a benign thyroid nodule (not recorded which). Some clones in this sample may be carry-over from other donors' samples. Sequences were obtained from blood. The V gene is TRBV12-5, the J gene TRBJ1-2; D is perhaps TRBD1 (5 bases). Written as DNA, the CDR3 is TGTGCTAGTGGTTTGGTAGTGGGGGTTTCTAACTATGGCTACACCTTC. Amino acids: CASGLVVGVSNYGYTF.